The 25 T cell receptor beta chains in this list originate from one sample, sequenced in a study of T cell repertoires in cytomegalovirus infection. In TCRdb, the reads were re-called with MiXCR into one record per CDR3 protein. Here the sample spans around 530,000 distinct CDR3 sequences, about 15% being singletons. What was sequenced was CD8+ T cells from PBMCs. These receptors were taken from a human donor in good health (CMV status not recorded). Some clones in this sample may be carry-over from other donors' samples.

J is TRBJ2-3 and V is TRBV4-2; 12 bases align to TRBD2. With V trimmed by 5 bases and J by 4 bases, 10 bases remained unmatched. CDR1 and CDR2 from the germline V gene are LGHNA and YNFKEQ. The CDR3 length is 17 residues. The CDR3 loop is CASSVSLAGGNSDTQYF. The CDR3 nucleotides read TGTGCCAGCAGCGTATCCCTAGCGGGAGGGAATTCAGATACGCAGTATTTT.

This clonotype was found a few times. The chain couples TRBV12-3 or TRBV12-4 to TRBJ2-1; 8 bases are shared with TRBD2. After removal of 4 bases from V and 4 bases from J, the junction contained 6 bases not matched to a gene. The CDR3 is 15 amino acids. The CDR3 DNA follows: TGTGCCAGCAGTTGGAGCGGGGGCACTTACAATGAGCAGTTCTTC. Translating gives CASSWSGGTYNEQFF.

The chain carries TRBV5-4 and TRBJ2-7, with D possibly matching TRBD2 (7 bases). This CDR3 region has 17 residues. The germline V gene encodes CDR1 SGHNT and CDR2 YYREEE (reference sequence). V was pared by 3 bases and J by 1 base, with 20 bases between. The chain's CDR3 is CASSSARGGGLSYEQYF. As DNA, the CDR3 is TGTGCCAGCAGCTCGGCGAGGGGGGGGGGGCTGTCCTACGAGCAGTACTTC.

The chain uses TRBV11-1 and TRBJ2-3; 10 nucleotides agree with TRBD2. With 5 bases clipped from V and 2 bases from J, the junction kept 10 bases outside the gene matches. This CDR3 comprises 17 residues. Germline assignment: CDR1 SGHAT and CDR2 FQDESV (reference sequence). The chain's CDR3 is CASSLPPGLAITDTQYF. As DNA, the CDR3 is TGTGCCAGCAGCCTACCCCCGGGACTAGCGATCACAGATACGCAGTATTTT. The full variable domain, in which reference TRBV11-1 and TRBJ2-3 provide the parts outside the CDR3, is EAEVAQSPRYKITEKSQAVAFWCDPISGHATLYWYRQILGQGPELLVQFQDESVVDDSQLPKDRFSAERLKGVDSTLKIQPAELGDSAMYLCASSLPPGLAITDTQYFGPGTRLTVL.

This clonotype has at least ten counts. The rearrangement uses TRBV4-1 and TRBJ1-6; D is perhaps TRBD1 (5 bases). The germline V gene has CDR1 MGHRA and CDR2 YSYEKL. The CDR3 has 13 amino acids. Trimming took 5 bases from V and 6 from J, leaving 8 bases between them. The CDR3 nucleotides are TGCGCCAGCAGCTCAGACAGTAATTCACCCCTCCACTTT. Translated: CASSSDSNSPLHF.

This chain connects TRBV19 to TRBJ2-1; TRBD2 aligns across 8 bases. Germline loops: CDR1 LNHDA, CDR2 SQIVND (reference sequence). The CDR3 runs 11 residues. V dropped 6 bases and J dropped 14; count of bases not matched to a gene: 6. The CDR3 DNA is TGTGCCAGTAGCAGCGGGAGTGATAAGTTCTTC. It yields the protein CASSSGSDKFF. Filled out from reference TRBV19 and TRBJ2-1, the complete variable domain reads DGGITQSPKYLFRKEGQNVTLSCEQNLNHDAMYWYRQDPGQGLRLIYYSQIVNDFQKGDIAEGYSVSREKKESFPLTVTSAQKNPTAFYLCASSSGSDKFFGPGTRLTVL.

This clonotype was found many times. The CDR3 spells CASSTTGANYGYTF. In DNA, the CDR3 is TGTGCCAGCAGTACGACAGGGGCCAACTATGGCTACACCTTC. The genes are TRBV6-5 and TRBJ1-2; TRBD1 agrees at 8 bases. Germline V gene lookup returns CDR1 MNHEY and CDR2 SVGAGI. With V trimmed by 5 bases and J by 2 bases, 4 bases remained unmatched. The CDR3 length is 14 residues.

This clonotype was seen many times. The J gene is TRBJ1-1, the V gene TRBV7-9, with D possibly being TRBD1 (5 bases). Germline CDR1 and CDR2: SEHNR and FQNEAQ (reference sequence). Trimming removed 1 base from V and 5 bases from J, with 14 bases in between. The CDR3 covers 15 residues. The CDR3 nucleotides read TGTGCCAGCAGCTTAGATCCAGGGTATCCAACTGAAGCTTTCTTT. Protein: CASSLDPGYPTEAFF.

This clonotype was found many times. V usage is TRBV29-1 and J usage is TRBJ2-7, with unresolved D. CDR3 size: 16 residues. Germline-derived CDR1 and CDR2 are SQVTM and ANQGSEA. The V gene lost 3 bases and the J gene lost 5 bases, with 23 bases spanning the gap. This CDR3 reads CSVEETDGRIGNEQYF. CDR3 sequence (DNA): TGCAGCGTTGAGGAGACGGACGGTCGGATTGGGAACGAGCAGTACTTC.

This clonotype was observed many times. The rearrangement joins TRBV7-6 to TRBJ1-5, with 10 positions matching TRBD1. Germline-derived CDR1 and CDR2 are SGHVS and FNYEAQ. The ends lost 7 bases at V and 4 bases at J; junction bases unmatched: 13. The CDR3 runs to 17 residues. The CDR3 region is CASTPDKPGQGNQPQHF. In nucleotides, the CDR3 is TGTGCCAGCACACCCGACAAACCGGGACAGGGGAATCAGCCCCAGCATTTT. Using reference TRBV7-6 and TRBJ1-5 for the parts outside the CDR3, the full variable domain is GAGVSQSPRYKVTKRGQDVALRCDPISGHVSLYWYRQALGQGPEFLTYFNYEAQQDKSGLPNDRFSAERPEGSISTLTIQRTEQRDSAMYRCASTPDKPGQGNQPQHFGDGTRLSIL.

The chain is built from TRBV12-5 and TRBJ2-5; D remains unclear. The CDR3 spans 17 residues. Trimming shortened V by 2 bases and J by 3 bases, and 19 bases separated the two germline ends. The germline gives CDR1 LGHNT, CDR2 FRNRAP. The CDR3 nucleotides read TGTGCTAGTGGTTTGTACGCCCCCGGGTTTGGTAAAGAGACCCAGTACTTC. It codes for CASGLYAPGFGKETQYF.

The chain employs TRBV14 and TRBJ1-1; 7 bases are shared with TRBD1. V trimming: 3 bases; J trimming: 1 base; junction bases outside the gene matches: 11. The CDR3 loop spans 17 amino acids. Germline assignment: CDR1 SGHDN and CDR2 FVKESK. The CDR3 is CASSQGKQGIANTEAFF. The CDR3, as DNA: TGTGCCAGCAGCCAGGGGAAACAGGGGATAGCGAACACTGAAGCTTTCTTT.

This chain uses TRBV14 with TRBJ1-1; TRBD1 is a possible D gene (6 bases). Germline V gene sequence: CDR1 SGHDN, CDR2 FVKESK. The V end was cut by 0 bases, the J end by 7 bases, with 21 bases between. The CDR3 covers 17 residues. The CDR3 region has the DNA TGTGCCAGCAGCCAAGATTGGCGCAGGGAGGGACAATTTGAAGCTTTCTTT. This sequence encodes CASSQDWRREGQFEAFF.

The gene calls are TRBV6-2 or TRBV6-3 and TRBJ2-7; TRBD2 matches 11 bases. The CDR3 has 14 residues. V trimming: 7 bases; J trimming: 4 bases; junction bases outside the gene matches: 6. Germline loops: CDR1 MNHEY, CDR2 SVGEGT. CDR3 region: CASTLTSGAYEQYF. CDR3 in DNA: TGTGCCAGCACCCTGACTAGCGGGGCTTACGAGCAGTACTTC.

This clonotype was seen a handful of times. J is TRBJ1-5 and V is TRBV5-6; 7 nucleotides align to TRBD1. The V segment lost 4 bases and the J segment 6 bases; nucleotides outside the gene matches: 7. Germline values: CDR1 SGHDT, CDR2 YYEEEE. The CDR3 runs to 14 residues. CDR3 sequence (DNA): TGTGCCAGCAGCAAACAGGGGAATGGTCAGCCCCAGCATTTT. Its translation: CASSKQGNGQPQHF.

This clonotype has only a few counts. A clone one base away is much larger, so this may be a read error. V usage is TRBV5-6 and J usage is TRBJ2-7; TRBD2 matches 10 bases. The V and J ends lost 2 bases and 3 bases, in that order; junction bases with no gene match: 2. Germline assignment: CDR1 SGHDT and CDR2 YYEEEE. This CDR3 contains 14 residues. This CDR3 is CASSLRLAGYEQYF. DNA of the CDR3: TGTGCCAGCAGCTTAAGACTAGCGGGCTACGAGCAGTACTTC.

This clonotype was seen many times. The CDR3 DNA sequence: TGTGCCAGCAGTCCCGGACAGGGATTCAACTATGGCTACACCTTC. It is translated as CASSPGQGFNYGYTF. This sequence joins TRBV12-3 or TRBV12-4 and TRBJ1-2; 8 nucleotides match TRBD1. The CDR3 covers 15 residues. Losses at the gene ends were 5 bases for V and 2 bases for J; bases not matched to a gene: 7.

This clonotype was observed many times. This chain connects TRBV28 to TRBJ2-1; D is unresolved. Germline V gives CDR1 MDHEN, CDR2 SYDVKM. The CDR3 consists of 15 residues. Trimming removed 3 bases at V and 4 bases at J, with 13 bases between. DNA for the CDR3: TGTGCCAGCAGTTTGCCTCCCCACAGATACAATGAGCAGTTCTTC. Protein product: CASSLPPHRYNEQFF.

This clonotype came up many times. The CDR3 sequence: CASSLSGLVRSDTQYF. For the CDR3, the DNA is TGTGCCAGCAGCTTATCCGGACTGGTTCGTTCAGATACGCAGTATTTT. The chain is built from TRBV7-3 and TRBJ2-3; the D gene is possibly TRBD2 (5 bases). CDR1 and CDR2 from the germline V gene are SGHTA and FQGTGA. V was clipped by 2 bases and J by 4 bases, with 16 bases between them. The CDR3 is 16 amino acids.

The sample holds a few counts of this clonotype. Written as DNA, the CDR3 is TGTGCCAGCAGCTTGGGTGGGCAGGATTTTACCACCGCTAACTATGGCTACACCTTC. Its translation is CASSLGGQDFTTANYGYTF. The rearrangement links TRBV5-4 to TRBJ1-2; D is ambiguous. The V end was cut by 0 bases, the J end by 0 bases, with 21 bases between. The CDR3 is made up of 19 amino acids. Germline lookup yields CDR1 SGHNT and CDR2 YYREEE (reference sequence).

Comments on this clonotype: This CDR3 fails to terminate in the conserved phenylalanine or tryptophan, so it likely reflects a read error. The chain is built from TRBV6-2 or TRBV6-3 and TRBJ1-1; D is unclear. Germline V gene data show CDR1 as MNHEY and CDR2 as SVGEGT. The CDR3 spans 15 residues. The V gene lost 2 bases and the J gene lost 1 base, with 11 bases spanning the gap. CDR3 bases: TGTGCCAGCAGTTACCTTTTACGTCCGAACACTGAAGCTTTCTCT. Its translation: CASSYLLRPNTEAFS.

Notes on this clonotype: The final CDR3 position lacks the conserved phenylalanine or tryptophan, pointing to a likely read error. The chain joins TRBV4-2 to TRBJ2-1; tentative D call: TRBD2 (6 bases). CDR3 length: 13 residues. Germline CDR1 is LGHNA and CDR2 is YNFKEQ. V dropped 1 base and J dropped 7 bases, with 8 bases sitting between them. CDR3 in DNA: TGTGCCAGCAGCCAAGGGGGGGAGAATGAGCAGTTCTAC. Translation: CASSQGGENEQFY.

In its sample, this clonotype was seen many times. The chain joins TRBV12-5 to TRBJ1-1; D possibly corresponds to TRBD1 (5 bases). Germline CDR1 is LGHNT and CDR2 is FRNRAP. This CDR3 has 13 amino acids. The V end was cut by 5 bases, the J end by 4 bases, with 11 bases between. The CDR3 protein is CASGMGRGTEAFF. Written as DNA, the CDR3 is TGTGCTAGTGGTATGGGGAGGGGCACTGAAGCTTTCTTT.

This clonotype was detected ten times or more. This rearrangement joins TRBV5-5 to TRBJ2-3, with 8 bases lining up with TRBD2. V shed 4 bases and J 2 bases; nucleotides not matched to a gene: 18. The CDR3 sequence is 19 residues long. Germline V lookup: CDR1 SGHKS, CDR2 YYEKEE (reference sequence). Here the CDR3 reads CASSRRAGATSGYTDTQYF. CDR3 bases: TGTGCCAGCAGCCGCCGTGCGGGGGCCACTAGCGGTTACACAGATACGCAGTATTTT.

The table lists this clonotype with many counts. The chain couples TRBV12-3 or TRBV12-4 to TRBJ1-1; D ambiguous. The V end was cut by 4 bases, the J end by 3 bases, with 15 bases between. CDR3 length: 15 residues. As DNA, the CDR3 is TGTGCCAGCAGTTATCCTGGTGATACTGACACTGAAGCTTTCTTT. It is translated as CASSYPGDTDTEAFF.